The 12 T cell receptor beta chains below all came from one sample that was sequenced in a study of cytomegalovirus exposure and HLA in healthy donors (dated by TCRdb to about 2017). Libraries were built with the immunoSEQ multiplex PCR assay. A mixture of 60 forward primers for TCR Vbeta segments and 13 reverse primers for TCR Jbeta segments was used in the multiplex PCR. This is the immuneACCESS table as TCRdb keeps it, with only in-frame sequences that have V and J called. A part of the clones is gone; compared with another copy, unresolved V genes explain less than half, and the rest is unexplained. The sample includes some 200,000 clones, with roughly 76% observed a single time. The biggest ten clones account for approximately 6% of the sample. The sequencing input was PBMCs. The receptor source for this set is a man between 35 and 55 years old in good health and CMV-seropositive.

The gene calls are TRBV7-3 and TRBJ2-5, with a tentative D call TRBD2 (6 bases). The CDR3 is 19 amino acids. V was cut by 2 bases and J by 3 bases, with 25 bases left in between. The germline V gene encodes CDR1 SGHTA and CDR2 FQGTGA. The CDR3 here is CASSLHGWRDSISEETQYF. The CDR3 bases are TGTGCCAGCAGCTTACACGGTTGGCGGGATTCAATCTCCGAAGAGACCCAGTACTTC.

The chain recombines TRBV4-3 with TRBJ2-3, with TRBD2 matching over 13 bases. The CDR3 runs 17 residues. V was clipped by 1 base and J by 4 bases; unmatched bases: 5. Germline-derived CDR1 and CDR2 are LGHNA and YSLEER. The CDR3 sequence: CASSQVTSGGAADTQYF. For the CDR3, the DNA is TGCGCCAGCAGCCAAGTAACTAGCGGGGGGGCGGCAGATACGCAGTATTTT.

The CDR3, as DNA: TGTGCCAGCAGCTTAGGGGGCACAGGGGCGCTGACTAATGAAAAACTGTTTTTT. This encodes CASSLGGTGALTNEKLFF. The chain joins TRBV13 to TRBJ1-4, with 7 positions matching TRBD1. This CDR3 comprises 18 residues. V dropped 0 bases and J dropped 2; count of bases not matched to a gene: 9. The germline gives CDR1 PRHDT, CDR2 FYEKMQ (reference sequence).

The table lists this clone with a count of one. The J gene is TRBJ1-6, the V gene TRBV10-3; 9 positions agree with TRBD1. With V trimmed by 2 bases and J by 8 bases, 1 base remained unmatched. The CDR3 totals 14 residues. Germline assignment: CDR1 ENHRY and CDR2 SYGVKD. CDR3 in DNA: TGTGCCATCAGTGAGGGGACAGGGTATTCACCCCTCCACTTT. It translates to CAISEGTGYSPLHF.

This clone was found a few times. The rearrangement uses TRBV19 and TRBJ2-1, with no clear D. Trimming removed 5 bases from V and 5 bases from J, with 7 bases in between. Germline V lookup: CDR1 LNHDA, CDR2 SQIVND (reference sequence). This CDR3 has 12 amino acids. The CDR3 loop reads CASSPHDNEQFF. DNA of the CDR3: TGTGCCAGTAGTCCCCATGACAATGAGCAGTTCTTC.

The genes are TRBV5-1 and TRBJ2-1, with D possibly TRBD2 on 5 matching bases. The CDR3 is 16 amino acids. Trimming pared 0 bases from V and 0 bases from J, leaving 10 bases between. From germline, CDR1 is SGHRS and CDR2 YFSETQ. The CDR3 DNA reads as TGCGCCAGCAGCTTGGGGCTAGCCTCCTCCTACAATGAGCAGTTCTTC. Translated: CASSLGLASSYNEQFF.

V is TRBV7-2 and J is TRBJ2-7; 7 bases fit TRBD1. Germline CDR1 SGHTA, CDR2 FQGNSA. CDR3 length: 15 amino acids. V dropped 0 bases and J dropped 1; count of bases not matched to a gene: 3. The CDR3 protein is CASSLATGFSYEQYF. CDR3 DNA: TGTGCCAGCAGCTTAGCGACAGGGTTTTCCTACGAGCAGTACTTC. Together with reference TRBV7-2 and TRBJ2-7, the CDR3 gives the full variable domain: GAGVSQSPSNKVTEKGKDVELRCDPISGHTALYWYRQSLGQGLEFLIYFQGNSAPDKSGLPSDRFSAERTGGSVSTLTIQRTQQEDSAVYLCASSLATGFSYEQYFGPGTRLTVT.

The chain is built from TRBV7-8 and TRBJ2-2; 7 positions match TRBD2. The CDR3 is made up of 15 amino acids. J lost 4 bases, V lost 6 bases, and 8 bases had no gene match. CDR1 and CDR2 (germline): SGHVS, FQNEAQ. In DNA, the CDR3 is TGTGCCAGCAGGGGGAGGGAGGGTGGCACCGGGGAGCTGTTTTTT. Protein: CASRGREGGTGELFF. The complete variable domain, with remaining parts taken from reference TRBV7-8 and TRBJ2-2, reads GAGVSQSPRYKVAKRGQDVALRCDPISGHVSLFWYQQALGQGPEFLTYFQNEAQLDKSGLPSDRFFAERPEGSVSTLKIQRTQQEDSAVYLCASRGREGGTGELFFGEGSRLTVL.

For the CDR3, the DNA is TGTGCTAGTGCCCAGGGGAGCACAGATACGCAGTATTTT. Translation: CASAQGSTDTQYF. V gene TRBV12-5 combines with J gene TRBJ2-3, with D perhaps TRBD1 (6 bases). Per germline, CDR1 LGHNT and CDR2 FRNRAP. The CDR3 sequence is 13 residues long. The V end was cut by 7 bases, the J end by 0 bases, with 8 bases between.

The V gene is TRBV5-1, the J gene TRBJ2-5; 11 nucleotides agree with TRBD1. The end of the DNA aligns better with TRBJ2-7, so the J call may be wrong. The CDR3 runs 15 residues. Germline CDR1 SGHRS, CDR2 YFSETQ. As DNA, the CDR3 is TGCGCCAGCAGCTCCCCGGGACAGGGGGCCTACGAGCAGTACTTC. This codes for CASSSPGQGAYEQYF.

This rearrangement joins TRBV29-1 to TRBJ2-1, with TRBD2 identical over 8 bases. Germline-derived CDR1 and CDR2 are SQVTM and ANQGSEA. The CDR3 consists of 12 residues. J lost 10 bases, V lost 1 base, and 3 bases had no gene match. The CDR3 bases are TGCAGCGTTGAAGCAGCGGGGGAGGAGCAGTTCTTC. Translation: CSVEAAGEEQFF.

V gene TRBV27 combines with J gene TRBJ2-7, with unresolved D. V lost 6 bases and J lost 1, with 10 bases in between. CDR1 MNHEY and CDR2 SMNVEV come from the germline V gene (reference sequence). The CDR3 length is 13 residues. CDR3 in amino acids: CASSAQVSYEQYF. CDR3 nucleotides: TGTGCCAGCAGCGCTCAGGTATCCTACGAGCAGTACTTC.